This TCR beta chain was identified in a study of T-cell reconstitution after alpha-beta-depleted transplantation in children. The CDR3 loop spans 17 amino acids. Germline values: CDR1 SGDLS, CDR2 YYNGEE. Trimming took off 1 base at V and 0 bases at J, with 15 bases between the two ends. Unique molecular identifiers were used to barcode this TCRbeta library. Each CDR3 protein gets one entry after TCRdb re-called the PCR reads with MiXCR. The sample shows hundreds of thousands of distinct CDR3 sequences, roughly 15% of them seen only once. The clonotype originates from a human donor who donated a stem cell graft to a child with acute myeloid leukemia. This specimen was PBMCs from the stem cell graft donor, taken from the stem cell graft. The rearrangement links TRBV9 to TRBJ2-3; possibly TRBD1 or TRBD2 for D (6 bases each). The CDR3 loop is CASSVSPGGYSTDTQYF. The CDR3 DNA follows: TGTGCCAGCAGCGTAAGCCCCGGGGGCTATAGCACAGATACGCAGTATTTT.